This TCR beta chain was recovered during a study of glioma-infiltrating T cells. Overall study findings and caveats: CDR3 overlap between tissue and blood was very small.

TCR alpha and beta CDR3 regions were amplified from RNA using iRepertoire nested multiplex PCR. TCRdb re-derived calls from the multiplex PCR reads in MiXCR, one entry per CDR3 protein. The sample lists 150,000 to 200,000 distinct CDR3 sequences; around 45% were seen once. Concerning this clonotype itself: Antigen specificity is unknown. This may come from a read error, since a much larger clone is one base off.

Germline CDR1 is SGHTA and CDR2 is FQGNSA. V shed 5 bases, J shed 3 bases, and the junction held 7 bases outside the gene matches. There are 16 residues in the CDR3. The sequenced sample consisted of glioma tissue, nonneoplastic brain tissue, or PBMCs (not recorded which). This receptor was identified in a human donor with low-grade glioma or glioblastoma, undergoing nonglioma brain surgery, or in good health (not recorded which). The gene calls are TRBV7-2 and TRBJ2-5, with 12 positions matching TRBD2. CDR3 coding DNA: TGTGCCAGCAGCCGCTTGACTAGCGGGGGTAAAGAGACCCAGTACTTC. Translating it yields CASSRLTSGGKETQYF.